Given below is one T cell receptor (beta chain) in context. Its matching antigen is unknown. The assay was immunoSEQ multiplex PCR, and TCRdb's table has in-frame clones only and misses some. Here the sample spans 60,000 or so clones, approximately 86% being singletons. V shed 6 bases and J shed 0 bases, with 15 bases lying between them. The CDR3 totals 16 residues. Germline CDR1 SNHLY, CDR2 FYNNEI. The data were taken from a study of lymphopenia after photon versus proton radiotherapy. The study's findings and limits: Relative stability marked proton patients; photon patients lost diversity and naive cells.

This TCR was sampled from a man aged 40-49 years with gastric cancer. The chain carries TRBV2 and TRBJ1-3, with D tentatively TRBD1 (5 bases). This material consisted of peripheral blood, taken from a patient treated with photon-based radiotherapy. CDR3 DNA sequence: TGTGCCAGCAGCGAACAAGGGACGCGCTCTGGAAACACCATATATTTT. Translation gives CASSEQGTRSGNTIYF.